One and the same sample provided the 20 T cell receptor beta chains below, sequenced in a study of T-cell reconstitution after alpha-beta-depleted transplantation in children. This sample's TCRbeta library carried unique molecular identifier barcodes. TCRdb processed the PCR reads anew with MiXCR; each CDR3 protein has one entry. The table has about 870,000 distinct CDR3 sequences, around 17% seen once; the top ten hold under 6%. This sample comprised PBMCs, mostly from graft donor cells, obtained 360 days after TCRalphabeta/CD19-depleted stem cell transplant. The receptors come from a male patient younger than 18 who had a stem cell transplant for acute lymphoblastic leukemia, so the T cells may come from the graft donor.

This clonotype was recorded many times. This chain links TRBV5-1 with TRBJ2-7, with no clear D. The V gene's germline CDR1 is SGHRS and CDR2 YFSETQ. Trimming took off 7 bases at V and 4 bases at J, with 6 bases between the two ends. The CDR3 contains 10 residues. CDR3 protein: CASPSYEQYF. DNA for the CDR3: TGCGCCAGCCCGTCTTACGAGCAGTACTTC.

The chain is built from TRBV3-1 and TRBJ1-4; D possibly corresponds to TRBD1 (6 bases). Germline CDR1 reads LGHDT; CDR2 reads YNNKEL (reference sequence). The CDR3 totals 15 residues. The germline V and J ends were trimmed by 5 bases and 8 bases, with 18 bases remaining between them. The CDR3 DNA sequence: TGTGCCAGCAGCGCGCTACAGGGTAGAAGCGAAAAACTGTTTTTT. Protein: CASSALQGRSEKLFF.

This clonotype occurred a few times. The chain uses TRBV20-1 and TRBJ2-7; weak D call: TRBD1 (5 bases). V was clipped by 0 bases and J by 2 bases, with 14 bases between them. Germline V gene data show CDR1 as DFQATT and CDR2 as SNEGSKA (reference sequence). The CDR3 is made up of 15 amino acids. CDR3 protein: CSARDLWGAPYEQYF. CDR3 DNA: TGCAGTGCTAGAGATCTCTGGGGCGCACCCTACGAGCAGTACTTC.

This clonotype has more than one count but fewer than ten. V gene TRBV2 combines with J gene TRBJ2-5; a weak D match, TRBD2 (5 bases). V lost 3 bases and J 2 bases, leaving 10 bases between the germline ends. The CDR3 is 14 amino acids. Germline assignment: CDR1 SNHLY and CDR2 FYNNEI. The CDR3 DNA reads as TGTGCCAGCAGTGAGGACTGGATACAAGAGACCCAGTACTTC. Translating it yields CASSEDWIQETQYF.

This clonotype appeared many times. The chain employs TRBV29-1 and TRBJ2-5; D may be TRBD1 (6 bases). The CDR3 is made up of 11 amino acids. Germline lookup yields CDR1 SQVTM and CDR2 ANQGSEA. CDR3 nucleotide sequence: TGCGCAGGGGTCGTCGGTGAGACCCAGTACTTC. It specifies CAGVVGETQYF. Based on the CDR3 plus reference TRBV29-1 and TRBJ2-5, the full variable domain is SAVISQKPSRDICQRGTSLTIQCQVDSQVTMMFWYRQQPGQSLTLIATANQGSEATYESGFVIDKFPISRPNLTFSTLTVSNMSPEDSSIYLCAGVVGETQYFGPGTRLLVL.

CDR3 DNA: TGTGCCAGCAGCCCCTTTCGCGCTGAAGCTTTCTTT. Translation: CASSPFRAEAFF. The rearrangement uses TRBV11-2 and TRBJ1-1; no definite D call. Trimming left V 5 bases short and J 6 bases short, with 10 bases between. Germline lookup yields CDR1 SGHAT and CDR2 FQNNGV. CDR3 length: 12 residues.

In this sample, this clonotype turned up a few times. The gene calls are TRBV21-1 and TRBJ2-2; the table's TRBD2 call for D was not verified on the DNA. TRBV21-1 has pseudogene status. This CDR3 is built from 15 residues. The CDR3 bases are TGTGCCAGCAGCAAAGAATCGCTAAACACCGGGGAGCTGTTTTTT. Protein: CASSKESLNTGELFF.

This clonotype has more than one count but fewer than ten. The V gene is TRBV25-1, the J gene TRBJ2-3; the D gene is possibly TRBD1 (6 bases). Germline assignment: CDR1 MGHDK and CDR2 SYGVNS. The CDR3 is 15 amino acids. V was cut by 0 bases and J by 6 bases, with 13 bases left in between. As DNA, the CDR3 is TGTGCCAGCAGTGAATATATGGGGACATGGGATACGCAGTATTTT. It translates to CASSEYMGTWDTQYF.

This clonotype was counted only a few times. V usage is TRBV3-1 and J usage is TRBJ1-1; perhaps TRBD1 as D (5 bases). This CDR3 is built from 16 residues. The V end was cut by 3 bases, the J end by 11 bases, with 25 bases between. Per germline, CDR1 LGHDT and CDR2 YNNKEL (reference sequence). The chain's CDR3 is CASSHWTSGTVMDAFF. For the CDR3, the DNA is TGTGCCAGCAGCCACTGGACTAGCGGGACGGTTATGGATGCTTTCTTT.

This chain uses TRBV20-1 with TRBJ1-3; no reliable D call. The CDR3 extends over 16 amino acids. The germline V and J ends were trimmed by 3 bases and 0 bases, with 15 bases remaining between them. Germline-derived CDR1 and CDR2 are DFQATT and SNEGSKA (reference sequence). CDR3 sequence reads: CSARGQLYSSGNTIYF. The CDR3 coding sequence is TGCAGTGCTAGGGGCCAGCTCTATTCCTCTGGAAACACCATATATTTT.

This clonotype was picked up one time. V gene TRBV10-2 combines with J gene TRBJ1-2; D remains unclear. The CDR3 contains 15 residues. Germline V gene sequence: CDR1 WSHSY, CDR2 SAAADI. Trimming removed 0 bases from V and 1 base from J, with 9 bases in between. CDR3 bases: TGCGCCAGCAGTGAGTCGTACAGAGTTAACTATGGCTACACCTTC. Encoded protein: CASSESYRVNYGYTF.

The rearrangement links TRBV9 to TRBJ2-1; weak D call: TRBD2 (6 bases). Between the trimmed V and J ends, which lost 6 bases and 2 bases, there was a span of 12 bases. Germline V gene sequence: CDR1 SGDLS, CDR2 YYNGEE. The CDR3 consists of 14 residues. CDR3 amino acids: CASTPGTAYNEQFF. In DNA form, the CDR3 reads TGTGCCAGCACTCCCGGGACTGCCTACAATGAGCAGTTCTTC. The variable domain in full, completed from reference TRBV9 and TRBJ2-1, reads DSGVTQTPKHLITATGQRVTLRCSPRSGDLSVYWYQQSLDQGLQFLIQYYNGEERAKGNILERFSAQQFPDLHSELNLSSLELGDSALYFCASTPGTAYNEQFFGPGTRLTVL.

This clonotype came up a few times. CDR3 region: CASSSLAVYNEQFF. The DNA of the CDR3 is TGCGCCAGCAGCAGCCTCGCGGTTTACAATGAGCAGTTCTTC. This chain links TRBV5-1 with TRBJ2-1; D ambiguous. Per germline, CDR1 SGHRS and CDR2 YFSETQ. V was pared by 4 bases and J by 4 bases, with 12 bases between. This CDR3 comprises 14 residues.

This clonotype was detected only a few times. This rearrangement joins TRBV4-1 to TRBJ2-5; 9 nucleotides align to TRBD2. J gave up 5 bases and V 1 base, and 14 bases lay outside the gene matches. The CDR3 is made up of 18 amino acids. From germline, CDR1 is MGHRA and CDR2 YSYEKL. CDR3 bases: TGCGCCAGCAGCCAAGGTCGTCCGCGCGGGAGGGTAGGGGAGACCCAGTACTTC. Translating it yields CASSQGRPRGRVGETQYF.

The genes are TRBV27 and TRBJ2-4, with TRBD1 as a possible D gene (6 bases). Per germline, CDR1 MNHEY and CDR2 SMNVEV (reference sequence). V was shortened by 3 bases and J by 0 bases, with 12 bases between the two germline ends. The CDR3 runs to 16 residues. Written as DNA, the CDR3 is TGTGCCAGCAGTTTCAGTAGCAGGGGAGCCAAAAACATTCAGTACTTC. This gives the protein CASSFSSRGAKNIQYF.

The rearrangement uses TRBV10-3 and TRBJ2-7; 7 bases fit TRBD2. Germline-derived CDR1 and CDR2 are ENHRY and SYGVKD. J lost 3 bases, V lost 5 bases, and 4 bases had no gene match. The CDR3 extends over 13 amino acids. In nucleotides, the CDR3 is TGTGCCATCAGTAGCGGGAAAGGCTACGAGCAGTACTTC. This translates into CAISSGKGYEQYF.

This clonotype has only a few counts. The chain has TRBV5-1 and TRBJ2-7; D is possibly TRBD1 (5 bases). V was trimmed by 3 bases and J by 2 bases, leaving 18 bases between them. The CDR3 consists of 16 residues. Germline CDR1 reads SGHRS; CDR2 reads YFSETQ. This chain's CDR3 is CASSSRLRQGPYEQYF. CDR3 DNA sequence: TGCGCCAGCAGCTCACGACTGAGGCAGGGTCCCTACGAGCAGTACTTC.

The genes are TRBV29-1 and TRBJ2-5; no definite D call. Germline V CDR1 and CDR2: SQVTM, ANQGSEA. With 7 bases removed from V and 5 bases from J, the gap between germline ends came to 11 bases. There are 11 residues in the CDR3. For the CDR3, the DNA is TGCAGCGCACTCGGGTTGGAGACCCAGTACTTC. It encodes CSALGLETQYF.

This clonotype was detected a few times. The rearrangement joins TRBV7-9 to TRBJ2-3; D call uncertain. Trimming took off 4 bases at V and 0 bases at J, with 11 bases between the two ends. The CDR3 extends over 15 amino acids. CDR1 is SEHNR, CDR2 FQNEAQ, per germline (reference sequence). This chain's CDR3 is CASSSADASTDTQYF. CDR3 DNA: TGTGCCAGCAGCTCAGCAGATGCTAGCACAGATACGCAGTATTTT.

This rearrangement joins TRBV2 to TRBJ2-7; TRBD2 agrees at 11 bases. Per the germline V gene, CDR1 is SNHLY and CDR2 is FYNNEI. The junction had 4 bases not matched to a gene; V was cut back by 6 bases and J by 3 bases. This CDR3 comprises 14 residues. The CDR3 DNA sequence: TGTGCCAGCAGAGCGGGACTAGCGGACTACGAGCAGTACTTC. This gives the protein CASRAGLADYEQYF.